These 14 T cell receptor beta chains were all obtained from the same sample, sequenced in a study of blood T cell repertoires in COVID-19. The table came from immunoSEQ multiplex PCR; TCRdb's copy has only in-frame clones and leaves some out. The repertoire consists of approximately 250,000 clones, with around nine tenths occurring once and the leading ten covering over 5%. The specimen was peripheral blood. These TCRs come from a woman aged 55-70 years with COVID-19, enrolled during active disease.

The chain carries TRBV27 and TRBJ1-4; a weak D match, TRBD1 (6 bases). V lost 2 bases to trimming and J lost 7 bases, with 11 bases between them. The CDR3 contains 14 residues. The germline V gene encodes CDR1 MNHEY and CDR2 SMNVEV (reference sequence). CDR3 nucleotide sequence: TGTGCCAGCAGTTTAATGGGGGCGGGTGAAAAACTGTTTTTT. Translation gives CASSLMGAGEKLFF.

The chain joins TRBV28 to TRBJ1-1, with 7 bases that match TRBD1. V lost 5 bases to trimming and J lost 3 bases; unmatched junction nucleotides: 15. This CDR3 is 17 amino acids long. Germline V gives CDR1 MDHEN, CDR2 SYDVKM. The CDR3 DNA sequence: TGTGCCAGCAGTCCATACTTTCTAGGGGGCGCTTACACTGAAGCTTTCTTT. Translated, it gives CASSPYFLGGAYTEAFF.

The rearrangement uses TRBV2 and TRBJ2-3, with D maybe TRBD2 (6 bases). V was cut by 8 bases and J by 8 bases, with 17 bases left in between. The CDR3 consists of 13 residues. Germline assignment: CDR1 SNHLY and CDR2 FYNNEI. In DNA form, the CDR3 reads TGTGCCAGCTTCGTGGGGGGATCGGTTACGCAGTATTTT. Translation: CASFVGGSVTQYF.

The chain links TRBV19 to TRBJ1-1; 7 bases align to TRBD1. The CDR3 has 13 residues. J gave up 8 bases and V 5 bases, and 8 bases lay outside the gene matches. Germline CDR1 reads LNHDA; CDR2 reads SQIVND (reference sequence). The CDR3 DNA reads as TGTGCCAGTAGTTTTAGACAGGGCCAAGAAGCTTTCTTT. This sequence encodes CASSFRQGQEAFF.

The V and J genes are TRBV7-6 and TRBJ1-5; no clear D gene. Per germline, CDR1 SGHVS and CDR2 FNYEAQ. Trimming pared 0 bases from V and 3 bases from J, leaving 24 bases between. The CDR3 runs to 20 residues. The CDR3 sequence: CASSLALGLSRDINNQPQHF. The CDR3 DNA sequence: TGTGCCAGCAGCTTAGCGCTTGGGCTATCGAGGGATATCAACAATCAGCCCCAGCATTTT.

V usage is TRBV5-4 and J usage is TRBJ2-7; 12 positions agree with TRBD1. V trimming: 3 bases; J trimming: 6 bases; junction bases outside the gene matches: 10. Germline V gene data show CDR1 as SGHNT and CDR2 as YYREEE (reference sequence). CDR3 length: 16 amino acids. CDR3 DNA sequence: TGTGCCAGCAGCTCCAAAACCGGGACAGGGGGCGGCGAGCAGTACTTC. Translated, it gives CASSSKTGTGGGEQYF.

V and J are TRBV27 and TRBJ1-2, with TRBD1 matching over 10 bases. This CDR3 is built from 16 residues. J lost 0 bases, V lost 5 bases, and 6 bases had no gene match. Germline V gene lookup returns CDR1 MNHEY and CDR2 SMNVEV (reference sequence). The CDR3 spells CASSRRDRGSNYGYTF. The CDR3 region has the DNA TGTGCCAGCAGTCGGCGGGACAGGGGCTCTAACTATGGCTACACCTTC.

The chain couples TRBV11-2 to TRBJ1-6; D is unclear. Deletions cut 7 bases from V and 8 bases from J, with 21 bases between. This CDR3 has 16 amino acids. Germline CDR1 reads SGHAT; CDR2 reads FQNNGV. CDR3 coding DNA: TGTGCCAGCACCCCAGGAGAGGGATTCTTCTATTCACCCCTCCACTTT. It is translated as CASTPGEGFFYSPLHF.

J is TRBJ1-1 and V is TRBV19; D may be TRBD1 (6 bases). The CDR3 is 13 amino acids. Germline lookup yields CDR1 LNHDA and CDR2 SQIVND (reference sequence). The germline V and J ends were trimmed by 6 bases and 1 base, with 9 bases remaining between them. CDR3 coding DNA: TGTGCCAGTAGGGCAGGGGCGAACACTGAAGCTTTCTTT. This gives the protein CASRAGANTEAFF.

J is TRBJ2-7 and V is TRBV5-1; D is undetermined. V was shortened by 6 bases and J by 6 bases, with 7 bases between the two germline ends. The germline V gene has CDR1 SGHRS and CDR2 YFSETQ. The CDR3 loop spans 10 amino acids. The CDR3 loop is CASTPVEQYF. DNA of the CDR3: TGCGCCAGCACCCCCGTCGAGCAGTACTTC.

The rearrangement links TRBV3-1 (or the pseudogene TRBV3-2) to TRBJ1-2; maybe TRBD1 (5 bases). V dropped 8 bases and J dropped 8 bases, with 12 bases sitting between them. Germline CDR1 is LGHDT and CDR2 is YNNKEL (reference sequence). The CDR3 has 11 residues. The chain's CDR3 is CASSQGVGYTF. Here the CDR3 DNA reads TGTGCCAGCTCGCAGGGTGTGGGCTACACCTTC.

The rearrangement uses TRBV19 and TRBJ1-6; D remains ambiguous. Trimming took 5 bases from V and 3 from J, leaving 17 bases between them. The CDR3 runs 17 residues. Germline CDR1 reads LNHDA; CDR2 reads SQIVND (reference sequence). The CDR3 loop is CASSPRHDRFYNSPLHF. In DNA, the CDR3 is TGTGCCAGTAGTCCAAGACACGACCGTTTCTATAATTCACCCCTCCACTTT.

This chain uses TRBV5-1 with TRBJ2-1, with D possibly being TRBD2 (6 bases). The CDR3 length is 15 residues. Trimming took 6 bases from V and 9 from J, leaving 22 bases between them. Germline V gene sequence: CDR1 SGHRS, CDR2 YFSETQ. CDR3 protein: CASTLRTGEVGEQFF. DNA for the CDR3: TGCGCCAGCACCCTCAGAACGGGGGAGGTGGGTGAGCAGTTCTTC.

This chain joins TRBV10-3 and TRBJ1-4; no clear D. Germline CDR1 is ENHRY and CDR2 is SYGVKD. Trimming took 6 bases from V and 7 from J, leaving 9 bases between them. This CDR3 spans 12 amino acids. The CDR3 reads CAISGFGEKLFF. Here the CDR3 DNA reads TGTGCCATCAGCGGGTTCGGTGAAAAACTGTTTTTT.